The sequence of this T cell receptor beta chain was determined in a study of blood T cell repertoires in COVID-19. Across the whole study: The United States, Italy and Spain provided the acute and convalescent COVID-19 samples.

Trimming stripped 4 bases from V and 8 bases from J, with 18 bases between. This CDR3 spans 15 amino acids. Only in-frame clones appear in the TCRdb table, and some are missing; sequencing was by immunoSEQ multiplex PCR. The sample shows under 95,000 clones, 83% of them seen only once. The sequence was obtained from a human donor in a cohort sampled during active COVID-19. The rearrangement uses TRBV23-1 and TRBJ1-5, with D hard to call. TRBV23-1 is an open reading frame, and its role is uncertain. The sequenced sample was peripheral blood. The CDR3 sequence is CASSRILKREKPQHF. The CDR3 DNA is TGCGCCAGCAGTCGAATCCTCAAGCGGGAAAAGCCCCAGCATTTT.